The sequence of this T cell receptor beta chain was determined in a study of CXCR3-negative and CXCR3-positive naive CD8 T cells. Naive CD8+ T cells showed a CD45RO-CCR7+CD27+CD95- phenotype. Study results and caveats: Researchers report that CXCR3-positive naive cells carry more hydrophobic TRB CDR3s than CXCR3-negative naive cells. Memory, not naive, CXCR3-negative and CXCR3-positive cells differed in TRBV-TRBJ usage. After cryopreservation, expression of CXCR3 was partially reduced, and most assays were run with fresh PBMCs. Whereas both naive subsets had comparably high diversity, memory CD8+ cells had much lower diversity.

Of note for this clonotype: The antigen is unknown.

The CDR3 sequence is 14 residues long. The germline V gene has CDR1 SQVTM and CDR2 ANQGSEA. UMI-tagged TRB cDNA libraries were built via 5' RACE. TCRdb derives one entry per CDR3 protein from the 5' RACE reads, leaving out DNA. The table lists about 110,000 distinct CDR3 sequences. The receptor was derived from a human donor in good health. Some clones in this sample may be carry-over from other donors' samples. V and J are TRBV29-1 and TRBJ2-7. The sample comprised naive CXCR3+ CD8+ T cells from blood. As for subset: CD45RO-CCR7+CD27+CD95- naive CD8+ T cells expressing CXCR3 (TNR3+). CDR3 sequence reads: CSVEGSVTPYEQYF.